What follows describes a single T cell receptor beta chain. Its antigen is unidentified. The sample comes from a study of OX40 agonist ivuxolimab in advanced cancers. Study information: Every 2 weeks, patients received ivuxolimab intravenously, dosed at 0.01 to 10 mg/kg. Cohort: roughly 79% men, mean age about 62, aged about 20 to 90.

Patients with a history of autoimmune disease or on systemic immunosuppression were excluded. Whole-study results and caveats: With doses of 0.1 to 3.0 mg/kg, CD4+ and CD8+ blood T cells had undergone clonal expansion by week 6.

Assay used: immunoSEQ multiplex PCR; TCRdb lists only in-frame clones, some missing. Of roughly 60,000 clones in the sample, more than 70% are singletons; the top ten hold around 5.2%. V was trimmed by 3 bases and J by 7 bases, leaving 10 bases between them. Per germline, CDR1 LNHDA and CDR2 SQIVND (reference sequence). The CDR3 runs to 13 residues. Sequences were derived from CD4+ or CD8+ T cells sorted from blood, sampled in a trial of the OX40 agonist ivuxolimab. This receptor was obtained from an adult with an advanced solid tumor such as melanoma, head and neck, liver or kidney cancer. V gene TRBV19 combines with J gene TRBJ1-5, with unresolved D. The CDR3 is CASSISGWQPQHF. CDR3 bases: TGTGCCAGTAGTATTAGCGGGTGGCAGCCCCAGCATTTT. The whole variable domain, remainder taken from reference TRBV19 and TRBJ1-5, is DGGITQSPKYLFRKEGQNVTLSCEQNLNHDAMYWYRQDPGQGLRLIYYSQIVNDFQKGDIAEGYSVSREKKESFPLTVTSAQKNPTAFYLCASSISGWQPQHFGDGTRLSIL.